This T cell receptor beta chain was recovered during a study of T cell responses to AZD1222 COVID-19 vaccine. General observations from the study: Possibly, clonal diversity was underestimated; donors were largely white British and included more females. In all cases, repertoires were sampled only after the peak T cell response. The study identified only a handful of AZD1222 recipients as seropositive at baseline.

Method: immunoSEQ multiplex PCR; TCRdb's copy keeps in-frame clones and lacks some. The table has around 130,000 clones, about 86% seen once; the top ten hold 9% to 15%. With regard to this clone: Antigen unknown.

This receptor was identified in an adult in good health. Sample: peripheral blood, taken on day 0 of AZD1222 vaccination.

The chain's CDR3 is CASSRAGGRYGYTF. The DNA for the CDR3 is TGTGCCAGCAGCCGGGCGGGGGGAAGGTATGGCTACACCTTC. This chain uses TRBV7-9 with TRBJ1-2, with D tentatively TRBD1 (5 bases). Germline CDR1 SEHNR, CDR2 FQNEAQ (reference sequence). The CDR3 length is 14 residues. V was shortened by 5 bases and J by 5 bases, with 15 bases between the two germline ends.